This T cell receptor (beta chain) was documented in a study of beta chain features in type 1 diabetes. Findings and limits, study-wide: TCRB CDR3 length was moderately but significantly reduced in all four CD4+ subsets of Type 1 diabetes patients. TCRB rearrangement may or may not be influenced by HLA type; here this remained unresolved.

Sequencing targeted expressed TCRB transcripts, as all isolated RNA had been reverse transcribed. TCRdb's table, derived via immunoSEQ multiplex PCR, lists solely in-frame clones and lacks some. The sample has about 140,000 clones, 9% to 10% seen once. The CDR3 runs 17 residues. Deletions cut 2 bases from V and 4 bases from J, with 18 bases between. The germline CDR1 and CDR2 sequences are MRHNA and SNTAGT. A few counts support this clone. Its cognate antigen is unknown. CD45RO/CCR7/CD25/CD127/CD95/CD27 staining was used to isolate CD4+ naive, central memory, regulatory and stem cell-like memory cells by sorting.

J is TRBJ1-5 and V is TRBV6-4; D might be TRBD1 (6 bases). The receptor was isolated from a woman between 35 and 50 years old in good health. The sequenced sample was central memory CD4+ T cells from blood. In DNA form, the CDR3 reads TGTGCCAGCAGTGACACCTTAGCGCAGGGGCTAAATCAGCCCCAGCATTTT. Translated: CASSDTLAQGLNQPQHF.